This passage covers 23 T cell receptor beta chains from one sample sequenced in a study of T cell responses to AZD1222 COVID-19 vaccine (dated by TCRdb to the early 2020s). This sample's time point label indicates: baseline before first vaccination. Library preparation was by the immunoSEQ multiplex PCR assay. TCRdb obtained this table from immuneACCESS and retained in-frame rearrangements with V and J assigned. These tables miss some clones; where compared with another copy, unresolved V genes account for less than half of the shortfall, and the remainder is unexplained. The sample contains tens of thousands of clones, 75% to 85% of them found a single time. Roughly half of the sample comes from the top ten. This sample comprised peripheral blood, obtained on day 0 of AZD1222 vaccination. Receptors originate from an adult in good health.

The sample holds one count of this clone. The V gene is TRBV30, the J gene TRBJ2-2, with 10 nucleotides matching TRBD2. The germline V gene encodes CDR1 GTSNPN and CDR2 SVGIG (reference sequence). V gave up 0 bases and J gave up 7 bases; unmatched junction bases: 5. The CDR3 has 15 amino acids. The CDR3 DNA reads TGTGCCTGGAGTGTAGGGCTAGCGGGAGTCGGGGAGCTGTTTTTT. This translates into CAWSVGLAGVGELFF.

This sequence joins TRBV30 and TRBJ1-5, with TRBD1 as a possible D gene (5 bases). Trimming stripped 0 bases from V and 6 bases from J, with 12 bases between. The CDR3 has 14 amino acids. Germline V gene lookup returns CDR1 GTSNPN and CDR2 SVGIG (reference sequence). The CDR3 nucleotides read TGTGCCTGGAGTGTAGGAGGGCAGGGTCAGCCCCAGCATTTT. It yields the protein CAWSVGGQGQPQHF.

The V call is TRBV28, the J call TRBJ1-1; TRBD1 aligns across 9 bases. This CDR3 spans 15 amino acids. Germline loops: CDR1 MDHEN, CDR2 SYDVKM. Trimming at V came to 2 bases and at J to 4 bases, leaving 5 bases not matched to a gene. CDR3 protein: CASSLRDREVTEAFF. CDR3 in DNA: TGTGCCAGCAGTTTAAGGGACAGGGAGGTCACTGAAGCTTTCTTT.

The chain combines TRBV18 with TRBJ2-1, with 8 bases that match TRBD1. This CDR3 has 16 residues. V trimming: 0 bases; J trimming: 4 bases; junction bases outside the gene matches: 5. Per the germline V gene, CDR1 is KGHSH and CDR2 is LQKENI. This CDR3 reads CASSPPVTGEYNEQFF. The CDR3, as DNA: TGTGCCAGCTCACCACCGGTGACAGGGGAGTACAATGAGCAGTTCTTC.

This chain joins TRBV9 and TRBJ1-6; D may be TRBD1 (5 bases). The CDR3 is made up of 14 amino acids. Per the germline V gene, CDR1 is SGDLS and CDR2 is YYNGEE. V lost 4 bases and J 5 bases, leaving 10 bases between the germline ends. The CDR3, as DNA: TGTGCCAGCAGCTGGGGGACGGATAATTCACCCCTCCACTTT. Translated: CASSWGTDNSPLHF.

The chain uses TRBV28 and TRBJ1-3, with no clear D. CDR3 length: 16 amino acids. Trimming pared 2 bases from V and 0 bases from J, leaving 11 bases between. Germline CDR1 reads MDHEN; CDR2 reads SYDVKM. CDR3 protein: CASSLVRPGSGNTIYF. CDR3 nucleotides: TGTGCCAGCAGTTTAGTACGCCCGGGCTCTGGAAACACCATATATTTT.

The chain is built from TRBV6-2 or TRBV6-3 and TRBJ2-3; TRBD1 or TRBD2 may be the D gene (5 bases each). The germline V gene encodes CDR1 MNHEY and CDR2 SVGEGT. The CDR3 consists of 14 residues. The V gene lost 6 bases and the J gene lost 6 bases, with 16 bases spanning the gap. The CDR3 coding sequence is TGTGCCAGCAGCTCGACTGGGACCGGGGATACGCAGTATTTT. Translated: CASSSTGTGDTQYF.

The chain recombines TRBV6-6 with TRBJ1-4; no reliable D call. The germline V and J ends were trimmed by 2 bases and 4 bases, with 11 bases remaining between them. CDR1 and CDR2 from the germline V gene are MNHNY and SVGAGI (reference sequence). The CDR3 has 15 residues. CDR3 nucleotide sequence: TGTGCCAGCAGTTACGCGTGGAGGATTAATGAAAAACTGTTTTTT. Protein sequence: CASSYAWRINEKLFF.

V and J are TRBV19 and TRBJ2-1; a weak D match, TRBD2 (5 bases). Trimming left V 6 bases short and J 10 bases short, with 25 bases between. This CDR3 is 16 amino acids long. Germline assignment: CDR1 LNHDA and CDR2 SQIVND (reference sequence). Written as DNA, the CDR3 is TGTGCCAGTAGCTTTCCTGAGGGAAAGCTTAGGATGGAGCAGTTCTTC. It yields the protein CASSFPEGKLRMEQFF.

The gene calls are TRBV29-1 and TRBJ2-1, with D possibly matching TRBD1 (6 bases). The length of the CDR3 is 15 residues. Trimming shortened V by 0 bases and J by 2 bases, and 11 bases separated the two germline ends. Germline CDR1 is SQVTM and CDR2 is ANQGSEA. CDR3 sequence reads: CSVEDPGGAYNEQFF. The DNA for the CDR3 is TGCAGCGTTGAAGATCCTGGGGGCGCCTACAATGAGCAGTTCTTC.

The chain combines TRBV2 with TRBJ2-2, with 9 bases fitting TRBD2. Germline CDR1 and CDR2: SNHLY and FYNNEI. CDR3 length: 14 amino acids. V was clipped by 2 bases and J by 5 bases; unmatched bases: 0. CDR3 residues: CASSELAGTGELFF. CDR3 DNA: TGTGCCAGCAGTGAACTAGCGGGAACCGGGGAGCTGTTTTTT.

This clone was counted between two and nine times. V is TRBV12-3 or TRBV12-4 and J is TRBJ1-1; TRBD1 aligns across 9 bases. V was pared by 3 bases and J by 5 bases, with 1 base of the junction left unmatched. The length of the CDR3 is 13 residues. The CDR3 DNA reads as TGTGCCAGCAGTTTTGACAGGGGGACTGAAGCTTTCTTT. Amino acid sequence: CASSFDRGTEAFF.

The chain employs TRBV15 and TRBJ2-2; D gene unclear. V was clipped by 2 bases and J by 2 bases, with 6 bases between them. Germline CDR1 and CDR2: LNHNV and YYDKDF (reference sequence). The CDR3 covers 14 residues. The CDR3 loop is CATSRSKNTGELFF. CDR3 DNA: TGTGCCACCAGCAGATCAAAAAACACCGGGGAGCTGTTTTTT.

V and J are TRBV7-9 and TRBJ2-7, with 12 positions matching TRBD2. V lost 4 bases and J lost 6; bases outside the gene matches: 4. The V gene's germline CDR1 is SEHNR and CDR2 FQNEAQ (reference sequence). The CDR3 extends over 14 amino acids. The CDR3 DNA is TGTGCCAGCAGCTACCTAGCGGGAGGGAGCGAGCAGTACTTC. This gives the protein CASSYLAGGSEQYF.

This clone was seen only once. The V call is TRBV7-9, the J call TRBJ1-4, with 7 bases lining up with TRBD1. With V trimmed by 4 bases and J by 7 bases, 9 bases remained unmatched. CDR1 is SEHNR, CDR2 FQNEAQ, per germline (reference sequence). There are 15 residues in the CDR3. The CDR3 reads CASSSDRRVGEKLFF. CDR3 nucleotide sequence: TGTGCCAGCAGCTCGGACAGGCGGGTTGGTGAAAAACTGTTTTTT. Full variable domain (missing parts from reference TRBV7-9 and TRBJ1-4): DTGVSQNPRHKITKRGQNVTFRCDPISEHNRLYWYRQTLGQGPEFLTYFQNEAQLEKSRLLSDRFSAERPKGSFSTLEIQRTEQGDSAMYLCASSSDRRVGEKLFFGSGTQLSVL.

For the CDR3, the DNA is TGTGCCTGGAGTCCCAGGGGGCGACAGCCCCAGCATTTT. Protein product: CAWSPRGRQPQHF. The V call is TRBV30, the J call TRBJ1-5, with 8 positions matching TRBD1. The CDR3 is 13 residues long. Germline V gene data show CDR1 as GTSNPN and CDR2 as SVGIG (reference sequence). Losses at the gene ends were 2 bases for V and 7 bases for J; bases not matched to a gene: 4.

This clone occurred a few times. The gene calls are TRBV2 and TRBJ2-7; 8 positions match TRBD1. The CDR3 consists of 15 residues. Germline lookup yields CDR1 SNHLY and CDR2 FYNNEI. Unmatched junction bases numbered 11, after V lost 4 bases and J lost 6 bases. The CDR3 DNA is TGTGCCAGCAGTGTAGCCGACAGGGGTTCGGGCGAGCAGTACTTC. Encoded protein: CASSVADRGSGEQYF.

Remarks on this clone: Because the CDR3's place on the DNA is in doubt, the DNA is left out and the CDR3 is given as listed by TCRdb. The genes are TRBV4-1 and TRBJ1-6; the table's TRBD1 call for D was not verified on the DNA. The CDR3 is 16 residues long, counting both termini. Germline CDR1 is MGHRA and CDR2 is YSYEKL. The CDR3 loop reads CASSQDVGQGSPGPYF.

CDR3 loop: CASSASGTGRNEQFF. The DNA for the CDR3 is TGTGCCAGCAGTGCCTCGGGGACAGGGCGGAATGAGCAGTTCTTC. This chain connects TRBV6-4 to TRBJ2-1, with TRBD1 identical over 9 bases. The CDR3 contains 15 residues. Germline V lookup: CDR1 MRHNA, CDR2 SNTAGT. The J segment lost 7 bases and the V segment lost 4 bases, leaving 8 bases of the junction unmatched.

The rearrangement uses TRBV5-1 and TRBJ2-7; 10 bases agree with TRBD1. CDR3 size: 15 residues. After removal of 0 bases from V and 6 bases from J, the junction contained 6 bases not matched to a gene. The germline gives CDR1 SGHRS, CDR2 YFSETQ. The CDR3 sequence is CASSLEGQGIGEQYF. Here the CDR3 DNA reads TGCGCCAGCAGCTTGGAGGGACAGGGGATCGGCGAGCAGTACTTC.

The gene calls are TRBV14 and TRBJ1-2; 11 bases agree with TRBD1. Per germline, CDR1 SGHDN and CDR2 FVKESK. With V trimmed by 4 bases and J by 7 bases, 14 bases remained unmatched. The CDR3 spans 17 residues. For the CDR3, the DNA is TGTGCCAGCAGCCGATTACCGGGACAGGGGGATTTCGGTGGCTACACCTTC. It yields the protein CASSRLPGQGDFGGYTF. Using reference TRBV14 and TRBJ1-2 for the parts outside the CDR3, the full variable domain is EAGVTQFPSHSVIEKGQTVTLRCDPISGHDNLYWYRRVMGKEIKFLLHFVKESKQDESGMPNNRFLAERTGGTYSTLKVQPAELEDSGVYFCASSRLPGQGDFGGYTFGSGTRLTVV.

V gene TRBV30 combines with J gene TRBJ2-1; TRBD1 matches at 7 bases. Germline lookup yields CDR1 GTSNPN and CDR2 SVGIG (reference sequence). The CDR3 totals 13 residues. With 3 bases clipped from V and 5 bases from J, the junction kept 4 bases outside the gene matches. CDR3 in DNA: TGTGCCTGGAGAATGGACAGGAACAATGAGCAGTTCTTC. This codes for CAWRMDRNNEQFF.

There are a few counts of this clone. The CDR3 DNA reads as TGCGCCAGCAGCCAAGGAGTCCTCAGGGGGCTAAGCGGCTACACCTTC. Protein sequence: CASSQGVLRGLSGYTF. The J gene is TRBJ1-2, the V gene TRBV4-1, with TRBD1 matching 8 bases. The CDR3 spans 16 residues. CDR1 is MGHRA and CDR2 is YSYEKL in the germline V gene. After removal of 1 base from V and 8 bases from J, the junction contained 12 bases not matched to a gene.